This T cell receptor beta chain is from a study of cytotoxic CD8 clonotypes in ibrutinib-treated CLL. Trimming cost V 1 base and J 9 bases, with 19 bases left between them. The CDR3 loop spans 15 amino acids. Germline V gene lookup returns CDR1 MDHEN and CDR2 SYDVKM. This clone was recorded only once. Its antigen is currently unknown. Sequenced by immunoSEQ multiplex PCR; TCRdb stores in-frame clones only, minus some. The profile covers approximately 42,000 clones, with roughly three quarters appearing a single time and about 13% taken by the ten largest. Notes on the study in general: A difference in sampling times existed between sustained-remission and progressing patients. Treatment saw public clonotypes, which were uncommon, either contract or stay stable.

The sequencing used PBMCs, collected after 12 months of ibrutinib treatment. J is TRBJ2-7 and V is TRBV28; TRBD1 might be the D (6 bases). This TCR derives from a human donor with chronic lymphocytic leukemia. The DNA of the CDR3 is TGTGCCAGCAGTTTATCACGGGACATCCTGCGGGCGCAGTACTTC. Protein product: CASSLSRDILRAQYF.